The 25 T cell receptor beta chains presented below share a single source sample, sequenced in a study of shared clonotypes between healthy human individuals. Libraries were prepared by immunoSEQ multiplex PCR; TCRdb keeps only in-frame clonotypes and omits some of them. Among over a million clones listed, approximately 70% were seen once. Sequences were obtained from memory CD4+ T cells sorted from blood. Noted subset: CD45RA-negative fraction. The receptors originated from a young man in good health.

The CDR3, as DNA: TGTGCCAGCAGCCCCCAGTCATTTGAAATCTACGAGCAGTACTTC. This translates into CASSPQSFEIYEQYF. The chain carries TRBV7-2 and TRBJ2-7; D call uncertain. Deletions cut 5 bases from V and 3 bases from J, with 17 bases between. The germline gives CDR1 SGHTA, CDR2 FQGNSA. The CDR3 has 15 residues.

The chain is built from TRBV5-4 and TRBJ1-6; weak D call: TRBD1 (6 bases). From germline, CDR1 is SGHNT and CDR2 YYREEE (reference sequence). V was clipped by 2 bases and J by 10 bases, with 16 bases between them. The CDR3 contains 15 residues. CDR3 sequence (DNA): TGTGCCAGCAGCTTAGATACAGGGAGTGGGTCACCCCTCCACTTT. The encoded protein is CASSLDTGSGSPLHF.

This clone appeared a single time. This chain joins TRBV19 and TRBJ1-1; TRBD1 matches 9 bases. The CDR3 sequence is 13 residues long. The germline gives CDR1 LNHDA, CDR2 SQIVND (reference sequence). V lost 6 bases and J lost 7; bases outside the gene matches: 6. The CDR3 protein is CASRRDRGDEAFF. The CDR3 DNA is TGTGCCAGTAGGAGAGACAGGGGGGATGAAGCTTTCTTT. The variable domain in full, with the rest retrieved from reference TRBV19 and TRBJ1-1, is DGGITQSPKYLFRKEGQNVTLSCEQNLNHDAMYWYRQDPGQGLRLIYYSQIVNDFQKGDIAEGYSVSREKKESFPLTVTSAQKNPTAFYLCASRRDRGDEAFFGQGTRLTVV.

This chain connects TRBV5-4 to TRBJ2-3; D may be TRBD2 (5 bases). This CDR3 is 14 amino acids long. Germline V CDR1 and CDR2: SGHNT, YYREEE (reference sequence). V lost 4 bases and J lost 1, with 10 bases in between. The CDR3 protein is CASSPGLRTDTQYF. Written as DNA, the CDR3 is TGTGCCAGCAGCCCTGGACTCCGCACAGATACGCAGTATTTT.

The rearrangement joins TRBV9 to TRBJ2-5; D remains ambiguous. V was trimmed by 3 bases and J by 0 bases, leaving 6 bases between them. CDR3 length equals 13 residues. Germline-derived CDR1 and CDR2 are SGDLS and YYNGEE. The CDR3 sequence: CASSGLNQETQYF. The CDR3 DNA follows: TGTGCCAGCAGCGGGCTAAACCAAGAGACCCAGTACTTC.

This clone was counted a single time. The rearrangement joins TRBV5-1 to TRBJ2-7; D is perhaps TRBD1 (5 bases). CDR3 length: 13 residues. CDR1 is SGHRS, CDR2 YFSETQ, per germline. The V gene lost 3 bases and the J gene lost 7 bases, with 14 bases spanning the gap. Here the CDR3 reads CASSSGQALEQYF. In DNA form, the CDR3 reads TGCGCCAGCAGCTCCGGACAAGCTTTAGAGCAGTACTTC.

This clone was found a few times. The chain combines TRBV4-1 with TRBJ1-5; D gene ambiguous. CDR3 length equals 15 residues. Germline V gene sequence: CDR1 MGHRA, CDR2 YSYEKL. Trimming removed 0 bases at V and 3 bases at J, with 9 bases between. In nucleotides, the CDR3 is TGCGCCAGCAGCCAAGATAGGGCCCCCAATCAGCCCCAGCATTTT. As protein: CASSQDRAPNQPQHF.

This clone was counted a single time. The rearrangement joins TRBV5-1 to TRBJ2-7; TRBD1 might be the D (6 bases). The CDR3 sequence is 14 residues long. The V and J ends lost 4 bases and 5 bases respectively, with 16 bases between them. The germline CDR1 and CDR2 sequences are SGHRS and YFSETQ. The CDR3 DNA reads TGCGCCAGCAGCAGACAGGCCCTCTCTGACGAGCAGTACTTC. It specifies CASSRQALSDEQYF. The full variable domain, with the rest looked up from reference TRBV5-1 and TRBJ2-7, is KAGVTQTPRYLIKTRGQQVTLSCSPISGHRSVSWYQQTPGQGLQFLFEYFSETQRNKGNFPGRFSGRQFSNSRSEMNVSTLELGDSALYLCASSRQALSDEQYFGPGTRLTVT.

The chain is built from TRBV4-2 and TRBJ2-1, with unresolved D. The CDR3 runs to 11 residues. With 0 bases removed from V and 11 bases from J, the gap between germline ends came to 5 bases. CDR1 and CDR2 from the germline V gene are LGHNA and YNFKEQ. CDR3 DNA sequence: TGTGCCAGCAGCCAAGACTCCCAGCAGTTCTTC. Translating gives CASSQDSQQFF.

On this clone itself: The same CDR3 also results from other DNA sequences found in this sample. CDR3 sequence reads: CASSGGISTDTQYF. For the CDR3, the DNA is TGTGCCAGTAGTGGCGGCATAAGCACAGATACGCAGTATTTT. The rearrangement links TRBV19 to TRBJ2-3; D remains unclear. The CDR3 length is 14 residues. From germline, CDR1 is LNHDA and CDR2 SQIVND (reference sequence). V gave up 5 bases and J gave up 0 bases, with 9 bases separating them.

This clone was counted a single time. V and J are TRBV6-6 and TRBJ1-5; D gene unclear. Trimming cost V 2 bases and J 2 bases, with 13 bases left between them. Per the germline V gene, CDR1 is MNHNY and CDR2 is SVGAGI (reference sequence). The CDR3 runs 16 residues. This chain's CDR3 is CASSYNRRGGNQPQHF. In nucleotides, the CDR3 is TGTGCCAGCAGTTACAATAGGAGAGGTGGCAATCAGCCCCAGCATTTT.

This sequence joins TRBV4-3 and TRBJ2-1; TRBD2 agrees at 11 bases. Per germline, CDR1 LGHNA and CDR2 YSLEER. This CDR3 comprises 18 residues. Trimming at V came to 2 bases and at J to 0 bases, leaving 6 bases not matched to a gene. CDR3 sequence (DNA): TGCGCCAGCAGCCAAATACGCACTAGCGGGAGCTCCTACAATGAGCAGTTCTTC. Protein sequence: CASSQIRTSGSSYNEQFF.

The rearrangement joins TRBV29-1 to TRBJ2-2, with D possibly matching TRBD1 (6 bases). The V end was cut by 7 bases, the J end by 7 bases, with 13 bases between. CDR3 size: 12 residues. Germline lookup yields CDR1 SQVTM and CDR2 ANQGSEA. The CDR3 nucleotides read TGCAGCGCCAACAGGGATGGCGGGGAGCTGTTTTTT. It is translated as CSANRDGGELFF.

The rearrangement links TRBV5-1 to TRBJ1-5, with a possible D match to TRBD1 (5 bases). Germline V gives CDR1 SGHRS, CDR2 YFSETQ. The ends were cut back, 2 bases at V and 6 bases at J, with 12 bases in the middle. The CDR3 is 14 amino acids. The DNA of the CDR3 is TGCGCCAGCAGCTTCGACGGGGGAGGTCAGCCCCAGCATTTT. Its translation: CASSFDGGGQPQHF.

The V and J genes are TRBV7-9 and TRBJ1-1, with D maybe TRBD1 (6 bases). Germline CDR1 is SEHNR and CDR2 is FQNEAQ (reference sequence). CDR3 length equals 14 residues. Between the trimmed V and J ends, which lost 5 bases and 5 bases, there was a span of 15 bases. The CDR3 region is CASSGQQGGTEAFF. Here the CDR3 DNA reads TGTGCCAGCAGCGGCCAACAGGGAGGGACTGAAGCTTTCTTT. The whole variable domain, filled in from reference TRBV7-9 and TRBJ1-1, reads DTGVSQNPRHKITKRGQNVTFRCDPISEHNRLYWYRQTLGQGPEFLTYFQNEAQLEKSRLLSDRFSAERPKGSFSTLEIQRTEQGDSAMYLCASSGQQGGTEAFFGQGTRLTVV.

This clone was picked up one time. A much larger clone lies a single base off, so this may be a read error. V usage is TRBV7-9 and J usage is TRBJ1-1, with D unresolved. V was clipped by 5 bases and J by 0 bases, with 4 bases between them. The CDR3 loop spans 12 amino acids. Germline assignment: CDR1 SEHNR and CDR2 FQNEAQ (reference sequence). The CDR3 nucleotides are TGTGCCAGCAGCCCAGTGAACACTGAAGCTTTCTTT. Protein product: CASSPVNTEAFF.

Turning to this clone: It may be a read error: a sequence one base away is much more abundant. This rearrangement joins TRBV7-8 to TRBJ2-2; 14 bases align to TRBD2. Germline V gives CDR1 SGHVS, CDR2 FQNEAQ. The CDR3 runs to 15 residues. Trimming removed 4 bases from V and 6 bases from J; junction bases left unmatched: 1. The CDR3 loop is CASSSGLAGAGELFF. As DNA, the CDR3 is TGTGCCAGCAGCTCGGGACTAGCGGGGGCCGGGGAGCTGTTTTTT. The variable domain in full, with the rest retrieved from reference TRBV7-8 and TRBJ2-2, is GAGVSQSPRYKVAKRGQDVALRCDPISGHVSLFWYQQALGQGPEFLTYFQNEAQLDKSGLPSDRFFAERPEGSVSTLKIQRTQQEDSAVYLCASSSGLAGAGELFFGEGSRLTVL.

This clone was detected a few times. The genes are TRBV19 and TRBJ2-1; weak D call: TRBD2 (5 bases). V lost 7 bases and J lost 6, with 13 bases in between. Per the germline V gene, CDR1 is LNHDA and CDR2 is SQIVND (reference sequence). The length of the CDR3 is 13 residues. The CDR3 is CASTPREGNEQFF. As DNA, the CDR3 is TGTGCCAGTACCCCGCGAGAGGGCAATGAGCAGTTCTTC.

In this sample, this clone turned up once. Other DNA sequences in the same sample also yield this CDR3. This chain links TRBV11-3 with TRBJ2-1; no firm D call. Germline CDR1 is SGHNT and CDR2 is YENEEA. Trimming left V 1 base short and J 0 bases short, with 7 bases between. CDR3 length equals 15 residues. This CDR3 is CASSLGQSSYNEQFF. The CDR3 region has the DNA TGTGCCAGCAGCTTAGGGCAGAGCTCCTACAATGAGCAGTTCTTC.

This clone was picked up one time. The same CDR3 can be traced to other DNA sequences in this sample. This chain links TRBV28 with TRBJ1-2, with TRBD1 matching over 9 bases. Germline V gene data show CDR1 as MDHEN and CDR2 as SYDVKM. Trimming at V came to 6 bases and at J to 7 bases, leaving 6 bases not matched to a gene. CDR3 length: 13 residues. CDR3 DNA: TGTGCCAGCAGGACCGGGACAGGGCTTGGCTACACCTTC. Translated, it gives CASRTGTGLGYTF.

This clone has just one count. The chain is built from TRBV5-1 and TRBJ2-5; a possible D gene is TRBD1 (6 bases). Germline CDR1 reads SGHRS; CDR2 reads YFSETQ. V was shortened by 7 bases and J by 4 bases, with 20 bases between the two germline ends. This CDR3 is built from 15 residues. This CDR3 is CASGPMGAKGETQYF. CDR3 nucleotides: TGCGCCAGCGGCCCAATGGGGGCTAAGGGAGAGACCCAGTACTTC.

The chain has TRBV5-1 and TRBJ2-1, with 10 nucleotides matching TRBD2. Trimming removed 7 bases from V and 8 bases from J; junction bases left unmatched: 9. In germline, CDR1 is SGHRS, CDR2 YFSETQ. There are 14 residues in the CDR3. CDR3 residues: CASSSGGAGYEQFF. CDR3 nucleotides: TGCGCCAGCTCGAGCGGGGGGGCCGGATATGAGCAGTTCTTC.

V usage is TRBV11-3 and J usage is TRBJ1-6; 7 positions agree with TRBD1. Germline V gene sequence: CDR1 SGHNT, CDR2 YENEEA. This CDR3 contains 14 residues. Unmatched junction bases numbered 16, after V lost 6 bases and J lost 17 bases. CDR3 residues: CASRMTGIGKSFHF. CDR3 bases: TGTGCCAGCAGGATGACAGGGATCGGGAAATCCTTCCACTTT.

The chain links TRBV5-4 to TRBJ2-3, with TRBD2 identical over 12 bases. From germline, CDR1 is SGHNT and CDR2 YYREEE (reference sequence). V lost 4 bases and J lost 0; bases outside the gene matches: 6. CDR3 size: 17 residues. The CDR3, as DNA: TGTGCCAGCAGCAAGAGGGGGACTAGCGGGAGCACAGATACGCAGTATTTT. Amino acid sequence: CASSKRGTSGSTDTQYF.

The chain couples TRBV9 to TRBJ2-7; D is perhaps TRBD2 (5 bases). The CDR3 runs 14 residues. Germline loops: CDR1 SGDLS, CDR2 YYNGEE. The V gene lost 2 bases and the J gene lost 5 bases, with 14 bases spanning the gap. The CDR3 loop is CASSVLPSGDEQYF. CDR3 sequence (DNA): TGTGCCAGCAGCGTCCTCCCTTCCGGGGACGAGCAGTACTTC.